These 25 T cell receptor beta chains originate from one sample sequenced in a study of shared clonotypes between healthy human individuals. Generated by immunoSEQ multiplex PCR, the TCRdb table keeps only in-frame clones and is missing some. The sample includes about 380,000 clones, about 96% seen only once; the top ten take about 0.34%. The sample taken for sequencing was memory CD8+ T cells sorted from blood. Subset in this sample: CD45RO+ cells pooled with CCR7-negative TemRA cells. The receptors stem from a man aged 25-45 years in good health.

This clone has just one count. Here the CDR3 DNA reads TGTGCCTGGAGTCCGGGCGGGACTAGCGGCTACGAGCAGTACTTC. Translated: CAWSPGGTSGYEQYF. The chain joins TRBV30 to TRBJ2-7; 11 bases are shared with TRBD2. Trimming removed 2 bases from V and 3 bases from J; junction bases left unmatched: 6. Germline CDR1 GTSNPN, CDR2 SVGIG (reference sequence). The CDR3 is 15 amino acids.

In DNA form, the CDR3 reads TGTGCCAGTAGGACCCGATCAGGGTCGGAGACCCAGTACTTC. It is translated as CASRTRSGSETQYF. The rearrangement uses TRBV19 and TRBJ2-5; a possible D gene is TRBD1 (5 bases). The V gene's germline CDR1 is LNHDA and CDR2 SQIVND (reference sequence). Trimming shortened V by 6 bases and J by 5 bases, and 16 bases separated the two germline ends. The CDR3 is 14 amino acids.

This chain uses TRBV5-1 with TRBJ2-1; TRBD1 aligns across 7 bases. Germline V gene sequence: CDR1 SGHRS, CDR2 YFSETQ. V lost 3 bases and J lost 2; bases outside the gene matches: 8. CDR3 size: 16 residues. CDR3 sequence: CASSSSLTGPYNEQFF. As DNA, the CDR3 is TGCGCCAGCAGCTCTTCCCTGACAGGGCCCTACAATGAGCAGTTCTTC.

The genes are TRBV29-1 and TRBJ2-7; 8 positions match TRBD2. The CDR3 covers 15 residues. Germline lookup yields CDR1 SQVTM and CDR2 ANQGSEA. The V gene end was trimmed by 2 bases and the J gene end by 0 bases; junction bases not matched to a gene: 6. CDR3 protein: CSVESGGRDSYEQYF. CDR3 bases: TGCAGCGTTGAATCGGGGGGGAGGGACTCCTACGAGCAGTACTTC.

This chain connects TRBV18 to TRBJ2-5; maybe TRBD2 (5 bases). The ends were cut back, 0 bases at V and 9 bases at J, with 11 bases in the middle. CDR3 size: 13 residues. The germline V gene encodes CDR1 KGHSH and CDR2 LQKENI. The CDR3 loop reads CASSPPGEGPQYF. The CDR3 nucleotides are TGTGCCAGCTCACCACCGGGAGAGGGTCCCCAGTACTTC.

The rearrangement joins TRBV7-2 to TRBJ2-1; TRBD2 matches 8 bases. The junction had 8 bases not matched to a gene; V was cut back by 0 bases and J by 1 base. The CDR3 consists of 18 residues. Germline V gene data show CDR1 as SGHTA and CDR2 as FQGNSA. This CDR3 reads CASSLAPGLAGSYNEQFF. The CDR3 nucleotides are TGTGCCAGCAGCTTAGCCCCAGGGCTAGCGGGTTCCTACAATGAGCAGTTCTTC.

The chain employs TRBV5-4 and TRBJ2-7, with 12 bases matching TRBD2. There are 15 residues in the CDR3. The V gene end was trimmed by 3 bases and the J gene end by 1 base; junction bases not matched to a gene: 2. Germline values: CDR1 SGHNT, CDR2 YYREEE (reference sequence). The CDR3 region is CASSYLAGGSYEQYF. The CDR3 bases are TGTGCCAGCAGCTATCTAGCGGGAGGGTCCTACGAGCAGTACTTC.

The rearrangement uses TRBV5-5 and TRBJ1-1; the D gene is possibly TRBD1 (6 bases). Looked up from germline, CDR1 is SGHKS and CDR2 is YYEKEE (reference sequence). The V and J ends lost 2 bases and 8 bases respectively, with 13 bases between them. There are 13 residues in the CDR3. The CDR3 loop reads CASSFPGQQEAFF. CDR3 nucleotide sequence: TGTGCCAGCAGCTTCCCTGGACAGCAAGAAGCTTTCTTT.

The chain is built from TRBV12-2 and TRBJ2-3; TRBD2, as called in the table, went unchecked against the DNA. TRBV12-2 is deemed a pseudogene. The CDR3 spans 16 residues. CDR3 sequence (DNA): TGTGCAAGTCGCTTAGGCCCTAGCGGGGTTTCAGATACGCAGTATTTT. Protein sequence: CASRLGPSGVSDTQYF.

V and J are TRBV10-2 and TRBJ2-1; D ambiguous. V lost 5 bases and J 0 bases, leaving 14 bases between the germline ends. The CDR3 runs to 16 residues. Germline V gene sequence: CDR1 WSHSY, CDR2 SAAADI. CDR3 loop: CASSWSGPSSYNEQFF. The CDR3 DNA follows: TGCGCCAGCAGTTGGTCCGGCCCGAGCTCCTACAATGAGCAGTTCTTC.

The chain recombines TRBV7-8 with TRBJ2-3, with a possible D match to TRBD1 (6 bases). Germline V CDR1 and CDR2: SGHVS, FQNEAQ. This CDR3 has 14 residues. Trimming took off 2 bases at V and 5 bases at J, with 11 bases between the two ends. CDR3 loop: CASSLTRGRDTQYF. The DNA for the CDR3 is TGTGCCAGCAGCTTAACCAGGGGTCGAGATACGCAGTATTTT.

The chain has TRBV9 and TRBJ2-1; 7 bases fit TRBD2. The germline gives CDR1 SGDLS, CDR2 YYNGEE. V trimming: 4 bases; J trimming: 7 bases; junction bases outside the gene matches: 14. CDR3 size: 16 residues. The CDR3 nucleotides read TGTGCCAGCAGCTTAGGACTAGTCGGCTTTTTAAATGAGCAGTTCTTC. It translates to CASSLGLVGFLNEQFF.

V usage is TRBV6-1 and J usage is TRBJ2-3; TRBD2 aligns across 10 bases. Per germline, CDR1 MNHNS and CDR2 SASEGT. This CDR3 comprises 20 residues. The junction had 19 bases not matched to a gene; V was cut back by 3 bases and J by 4 bases. CDR3 in amino acids: CASSEMTGSLAGAGADTQYF. The CDR3 DNA reads TGTGCCAGCAGTGAGATGACAGGGTCCCTAGCGGGAGCGGGGGCAGATACGCAGTATTTT.

The chain joins TRBV28 to TRBJ1-2; 9 bases fit TRBD1. The CDR3 totals 14 residues. Trimming cost V 5 bases and J 6 bases; bases outside gene matches: 7. Germline values: CDR1 MDHEN, CDR2 SYDVKM. For the CDR3, the DNA is TGTGCCAGCAGTCCCCGAACAGGGGGCCATGGCTACACCTTC. It is translated as CASSPRTGGHGYTF.

The chain recombines TRBV28 with TRBJ1-3; unclear D gene. This CDR3 has 15 residues. Trimming cost V 5 bases and J 0 bases, with 11 bases left between them. Germline CDR1 is MDHEN and CDR2 is SYDVKM. CDR3 DNA: TGTGCCAGCAGTACCCCAGGAGCCTCTGGAAACACCATATATTTT. The encoded protein is CASSTPGASGNTIYF.

The J gene is TRBJ1-1, the V gene TRBV5-1, with D hard to call. Germline CDR1 is SGHRS and CDR2 is YFSETQ. Trimming cost V 0 bases and J 3 bases, with 9 bases left between them. The CDR3 runs 14 residues. DNA of the CDR3: TGCGCCAGCAGCTTGGACAGATGGTACACTGAAGCTTTCTTT. Translating gives CASSLDRWYTEAFF.

The rearrangement joins TRBV7-9 to TRBJ2-1; 7 bases map to TRBD2. Per the germline V gene, CDR1 is SEHNR and CDR2 is FQNEAQ (reference sequence). This CDR3 is 16 amino acids long. V lost 1 base, J lost 1 base, and 4 bases stayed unmatched. CDR3 bases: TGTGCCAGCAGCTTAGTCCGCGGGAGTTCCTACAATGAGCAGTTCTTC. It specifies CASSLVRGSSYNEQFF.

The chain uses TRBV28 and TRBJ2-3; D gene ambiguous. This CDR3 is 15 amino acids long. Trimming left V 4 bases short and J 0 bases short, with 11 bases between. The germline V gene has CDR1 MDHEN and CDR2 SYDVKM. The DNA of the CDR3 is TGTGCCAGCAGTTCCCAAGGACCTAGCACAGATACGCAGTATTTT. Translation: CASSSQGPSTDTQYF.

The rearrangement links TRBV6-1 to TRBJ1-1; TRBD1 matches at 12 bases. V trimming: 7 bases; J trimming: 6 bases; junction bases outside the gene matches: 3. The CDR3 sequence is 13 residues long. CDR1 and CDR2 (germline): MNHNS, SASEGT. The CDR3 DNA is TGTGCCAGCAAGGGACAGGGGGCAGCTGAAGCTTTCTTT. It codes for CASKGQGAAEAFF.

The CDR3 DNA reads as TGTGCCAGCAGTTTATCGGACAGGACAGCCTACGAGCAGTACTTC. The encoded protein is CASSLSDRTAYEQYF. The rearrangement joins TRBV27 to TRBJ2-7, with TRBD1 matching 7 bases. V lost 0 bases to trimming and J lost 2 bases; unmatched junction nucleotides: 4. The CDR3 length is 15 residues. Germline V gene lookup returns CDR1 MNHEY and CDR2 SMNVEV (reference sequence).

V usage is TRBV5-1 and J usage is TRBJ2-3; 12 bases line up with TRBD2. Germline V gene lookup returns CDR1 SGHRS and CDR2 YFSETQ. CDR3 length: 20 residues. The V and J ends lost 0 bases and 3 bases, in that order; junction bases with no gene match: 14. The CDR3 coding sequence is TGCGCCAGCAGCTTGGCCCTGACTAGCGGGGGTCCCTGGTGGACAGATACGCAGTATTTT. It specifies CASSLALTSGGPWWTDTQYF.

The rearrangement joins TRBV6-5 to TRBJ1-3; D is uncertain. Trimming took off 5 bases at V and 0 bases at J, with 8 bases between the two ends. Germline CDR1 is MNHEY and CDR2 is SVGAGI. This CDR3 spans 14 amino acids. The CDR3 region has the DNA TGTGCCAGCAGTCCCCTAGACTCTGGAAACACCATATATTTT. It translates to CASSPLDSGNTIYF.

The chain employs TRBV10-3 and TRBJ2-3, with D possibly being TRBD1 (6 bases). V was trimmed by 9 bases and J by 0 bases, leaving 22 bases between them. The CDR3 runs 17 residues. The germline V gene encodes CDR1 ENHRY and CDR2 SYGVKD. The CDR3, as DNA: TGTGCCATGTCCGGCCTACAGGGCCATACTAGCACAGATACGCAGTATTTT. Its translation is CAMSGLQGHTSTDTQYF.

The V call is TRBV6-1, the J call TRBJ1-1; no clear D. V gave up 6 bases and J gave up 2 bases, with 7 bases separating them. The CDR3 has 12 residues. CDR1 MNHNS and CDR2 SASEGT come from the germline V gene. CDR3 coding DNA: TGTGCCAGCAGACAGACCAACACTGAAGCTTTCTTT. Residues: CASRQTNTEAFF.

This clone was seen just once. One end of the junction varies from germline; a read error may be responsible. This chain joins TRBV5-1 and TRBJ2-1; D uncertain. Per the germline V gene, CDR1 is SGHRS and CDR2 is YFSETQ. The CDR3 runs to 11 residues. CDR3 in amino acids: CASSSNNEQFF. The CDR3 nucleotides are TGCGCCAGCAGCTCCAACAATGAGCAGTTCTTC.